Described below is a single T cell receptor beta chain sequence and its context. The CDR3 is 17 amino acids. V lost 0 bases to trimming and J lost 5 bases; unmatched junction nucleotides: 9. Germline V CDR1 and CDR2: SGHRS, YFSETQ. This entry belongs to a study of blood T cell repertoires in COVID-19. Only in-frame clones appear in the TCRdb table, and some are missing; sequencing was by immunoSEQ multiplex PCR. The table shows approximately 230,000 clones, with approximately 80% occurring only once. The gene calls are TRBV5-1 and TRBJ2-7; 12 bases are shared with TRBD2. Sequenced: PBMCs or T cells enriched from blood (not recorded which). The sequence derives from a man aged 35 to 55 who had recovered from COVID-19. The CDR3 DNA reads as TGCGCCAGCAGCTTGGGACTAGCGGGGGCCACGGGCGACGAGCAGTACTTC. Its protein product is CASSLGLAGATGDEQYF. Full variable domain (rest looked up from reference TRBV5-1 and TRBJ2-7): KAGVTQTPRYLIKTRGQQVTLSCSPISGHRSVSWYQQTPGQGLQFLFEYFSETQRNKGNFPGRFSGRQFSNSRSEMNVSTLELGDSALYLCASSLGLAGATGDEQYFGPGTRLTVT.